One and the same sample provided the 3 T cell receptor beta chains below, sequenced in a study of T-cell reconstitution after alpha-beta-depleted transplantation in children. During its preparation, the TCRbeta library received unique molecular identifiers. MiXCR, run by TCRdb on the PCR reads, gives a single entry per CDR3 protein. The table shows about 350,000 distinct CDR3 sequences, with less than 15% occurring only once. This specimen was PBMCs, taken from the stem cell graft. All receptors derive from a human donor who donated a stem cell graft to a child with Fanconi anemia.

The CDR3 sequence: CASRTGGPDTQYF. For the CDR3, the DNA is TGTGCCAGCAGAACAGGGGGCCCAGATACGCAGTATTTT. V gene TRBV6-2 or TRBV6-3 combines with J gene TRBJ2-3; 9 nucleotides agree with TRBD1. The J segment lost 4 bases and the V segment lost 6 bases, leaving 2 bases of the junction unmatched. CDR1 and CDR2 (germline): MNHEY, SVGEGT. The CDR3 sequence is 13 residues long.

V gene TRBV12-3 or TRBV12-4 combines with J gene TRBJ1-5; TRBD1 might be the D (5 bases). The CDR3 runs to 15 residues. The V gene lost 4 bases and the J gene lost 3 bases, with 13 bases spanning the gap. CDR3 in DNA: TGTGCCAGCAGTTGGGGGTTGGAATTCAATCAGCCCCAGCATTTT. Its protein is CASSWGLEFNQPQHF.

This chain joins TRBV5-6 and TRBJ2-1; 7 bases fit TRBD2. Germline-derived CDR1 and CDR2 are SGHDT and YYEEEE. The junction had 8 bases not matched to a gene; V was cut back by 4 bases and J by 7 bases. The CDR3 has 14 residues. For the CDR3, the DNA is TGTGCCAGCAGCCGCGGGCCCGGGAGGAATGAGCAGTTCTTC. Protein: CASSRGPGRNEQFF. Looking up the rest from reference TRBV5-6 and TRBJ2-1 gives the full variable domain: DAGVTQSPTHLIKTRGQQVTLRCSPKSGHDTVSWYQQALGQGPQFIFQYYEEEERQRGNFPDRFSGHQFPNYSSELNVNALLLGDSALYLCASSRGPGRNEQFFGPGTRLTVL.